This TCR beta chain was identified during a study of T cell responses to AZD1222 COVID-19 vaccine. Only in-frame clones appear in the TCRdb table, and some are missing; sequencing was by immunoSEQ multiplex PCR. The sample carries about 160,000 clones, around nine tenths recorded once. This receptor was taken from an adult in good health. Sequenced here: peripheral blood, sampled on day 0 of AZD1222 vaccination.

CDR3 region: CATSEPGGAGNQPQHF. The CDR3 DNA follows: TGTGCCACCAGTGAACCAGGGGGCGCGGGCAATCAGCCCCAGCATTTT. V is TRBV24-1 and J is TRBJ1-5, with 8 bases that match TRBD1. V lost 4 bases, J lost 2 bases, and 6 bases stayed unmatched. This CDR3 region has 16 residues. Germline CDR1 KGHDR, CDR2 SFDVKD.